Listed below are T cell receptor beta chains from one sample, sequenced in a study of Ad26.COV2.S vaccination and SARS-CoV-2 variants. Here immunoSEQ multiplex PCR was the method, and the copy in TCRdb shows in-frame clones only, minus some. Of 300,000 to 400,000 clones in the sample, about 88% were seen once. The sequencing here drew on peripheral blood, taken in a trial of Ad26.COV2.S vaccine versus placebo. Every receptor here comes from a person aged 18-60 years who received the Ad26.COV2.S COVID-19 vaccine or a placebo. Each CDR3 is given with its conserved first and last residue. A D gene is named only where the DNA matches it firmly. The size entry is marked missing in some rows and otherwise reads once, few, many or a size class.

v_gene	j_gene	d_gene	abundance	CDR3aa	CDR3nt
TRBV7-3	TRBJ2-7	TRBD1	once	CASSLDRGMYEQYF	TGTGCCAGCAGCTTGGACAGGGGGATGTACGAGCAGTACTTC
TRBV9	TRBJ2-1	TRBD1	once	CASGRQTGSLGEQFF	TGTGCCAGCGGAAGACAGACAGGGTCTCTAGGAGAGCAGTTCTTC
TRBV5-4	TRBJ2-7	TRBD2	NA	CASSRGGTGYEQYF	TGTGCCAGCAGCCGGGGGGGCACCGGGTACGAGCAGTACTTC
TRBV3-1/TRBV3-2	TRBJ2-7	NA	NA	CASSQRDGGNEQYF	TGTGCCAGCAGCCAACGGGACGGTGGCAACGAGCAGTACTTC
TRBV4-3	TRBJ1-1	TRBD1	NA	CASSQDTGVLTEAFF	TGCGCCAGCAGCCAAGATACAGGGGTTTTGACTGAAGCTTTCTTT
TRBV7-9	TRBJ1-2	TRBD1	NA	CASSFQGADYGYTF	TGTGCCAGCAGCTTTCAGGGGGCGGACTATGGCTACACCTTC
TRBV11-2	TRBJ2-5	TRBD2	NA	CASSLGAGGSQETQYF	TGTGCCAGCAGCTTGGGAGCGGGGGGGTCCCAAGAGACCCAGTACTTC
TRBV9	TRBJ1-6	NA	NA	CASSDHRDEGTLNSPLHF	TGTGCCAGCAGCGATCACCGGGACGAAGGGACTCTAAATTCACCCCTCCACTTT
TRBV5-4	TRBJ1-1	NA	NA	CASSLDSQRTEAFF	TGTGCCAGCAGCTTGGATTCCCAGAGGACTGAAGCTTTCTTT
TRBV18	TRBJ2-1	TRBD2	NA	CASNYGGYNEQFF	TGTGCCAGTAACTACGGGGGGTACAATGAGCAGTTCTTC
TRBV30	TRBJ1-2	NA	NA	CAWFARNPSNYGYTF	TGTGCCTGGTTCGCAAGGAATCCGTCAAACTATGGCTACACCTTC
TRBV7-9	TRBJ2-1	NA	NA	CASTSPQTPGASYNEQFF	TGTGCCAGCACCAGTCCCCAGACCCCAGGGGCATCCTACAATGAGCAGTTCTTC
TRBV28	TRBJ1-1	TRBD1	NA	CASTKTGKTEAFF	TGTGCCAGCACCAAGACAGGGAAGACTGAAGCTTTCTTT
TRBV9	TRBJ2-5	NA	few	CASSGGRTGFGYRETQYF	TGTGCCAGCAGCGGGGGGCGGACTGGTTTCGGGTATCGAGAGACCCAGTACTTC
TRBV7-3	TRBJ2-1	NA	once	CASSYDQGGGEQFF	TGTGCCAGCAGCTACGATCAGGGGGGAGGAGAGCAGTTCTTC
TRBV2	TRBJ2-3	TRBD2	once	CASSPDLGGSGTDTQYF	TGTGCCAGCAGCCCCGACCTCGGGGGGTCGGGCACAGATACGCAGTATTTT
TRBV18	TRBJ2-7	TRBD2	NA	CASSPTLRGYEQYF	TGTGCCAGCTCACCAACGTTGCGGGGGTACGAGCAGTACTTC
TRBV2	TRBJ1-6	NA	NA	CASSGRAGGNSPLHF	TGTGCCAGCTCCGGGCGCGCGGGGGGTAATTCACCCCTCCACTTT
TRBV27	TRBJ2-7	NA	NA	CASSLASSYEQYF	TGTGCCAGCAGTCTCGCCTCTTCCTACGAGCAGTACTTC
TRBV6-2/TRBV6-3	TRBJ2-3	TRBD2	NA	CASSRQTSGSFNTQYF	TGTGCCAGCAGCCGGCAGACTAGCGGGAGTTTTAATACGCAGTATTTT
TRBV6-6	TRBJ1-1	TRBD1	NA	CASSAGTGTVTVEAFF	TGTGCCAGCAGTGCCGGGACAGGGACAGTAACAGTTGAAGCTTTCTTT
TRBV6-4	TRBJ1-5	TRBD1	NA	CASRQGAYSNQPQHF	TGTGCCAGTAGACAGGGGGCTTATAGCAATCAGCCCCAGCATTTT
TRBV30	TRBJ1-5	NA	NA	CAWSAGALNQPQHF	TGTGCCTGGAGTGCTGGGGCTCTCAATCAGCCCCAGCATTTT
TRBV30	TRBJ2-2	TRBD2	NA	CAWSRSGRSSGELFF	TGTGCCTGGAGCCGTAGCGGGAGGTCTTCCGGGGAGCTGTTTTTT
TRBV6-2/TRBV6-3	TRBJ1-5	NA	NA	CASSYSSGGSAPQHF	TGTGCCAGCAGTTACTCGAGCGGGGGGTCAGCGCCCCAGCATTTT
TRBV7-9	TRBJ1-2	NA	NA	CASSPLYGYTF	TGTGCCAGCAGCCCCCTCTATGGCTACACCTTC
TRBV4-3	TRBJ1-2	NA	NA	CASSQGRGQTGYTF	TGCGCCAGCAGCCAAGGGAGAGGGCAAACAGGCTACACCTTC
TRBV11-2	TRBJ2-3	TRBD2	NA	CASSQTSGSDTQYF	TGTGCCAGCAGCCAGACTAGCGGGTCAGATACGCAGTATTTT
TRBV19	TRBJ2-5	TRBD2	NA	CASSIGFTGRDVGLSPTQYF	TGTGCCAGTAGTATAGGGTTCACGGGCAGGGATGTGGGACTATCTCCGACCCAGTACTTC
TRBV10-3	TRBJ2-5	TRBD1	NA	CAISGTVEETQYF	TGTGCCATCAGCGGGACAGTCGAAGAGACCCAGTACTTC
TRBV30	TRBJ1-6	NA	once	CAWSVLVSYNSPLHF	TGTGCCTGGAGTGTACTCGTCTCCTATAATTCACCCCTCCACTTT
TRBV6-1	TRBJ1-1	NA	NA	CASSESGLNTEAFF	TGTGCCAGCAGTGAATCGGGACTAAACACTGAAGCTTTCTTT
TRBV19	TRBJ1-6	TRBD1	NA	CASSIGTGVVNSPLHF	TGTGCCAGTAGTATAGGGACAGGCGTCGTGAATTCACCCCTCCACTTT
TRBV24-1	TRBJ2-2	NA	NA	CATSDGRVGTGELFF	TGTGCCACCAGTGACGGCAGGGTAGGGACCGGGGAGCTGTTTTTT
TRBV6-4	TRBJ2-1	TRBD2	NA	CASSDGLADYNEQFF	TGTGCCAGCAGTGACGGACTAGCGGATTACAATGAGCAGTTCTTC
TRBV7-2	TRBJ1-6	TRBD1	NA	CASSLGTVSPLHF	TGTGCCAGCAGCTTGGGGACAGTTTCACCCCTCCACTTT
TRBV30	TRBJ2-5	NA	NA	CAWSVLGRFQETQYF	TGTGCCTGGAGTGTTCTGGGACGGTTCCAAGAGACCCAGTACTTC
TRBV18	TRBJ2-1	NA	NA	CASSPNGYNEQFF	TGTGCCAGCTCACCAAACGGTTACAATGAGCAGTTCTTC
TRBV4-3	TRBJ1-4	NA	NA	CASSQYRELTEKLFF	TGCGCCAGCAGCCAGTACAGGGAACTTACCGAAAAACTGTTTTTT
TRBV10-3	TRBJ1-2	NA	NA	CAITEEFYGYTF	TGTGCCATCACAGAGGAGTTCTATGGCTACACCTTC
TRBV11-2	TRBJ2-7	NA	NA	CASSPGDEQYF	TGTGCCAGCAGCCCCGGGGACGAGCAGTACTTC
TRBV4-1	TRBJ2-1	TRBD1	NA	CASSHLMRDRKYNEQFF	TGCGCCAGCAGCCACCTAATGCGGGACAGGAAATACAATGAGCAGTTCTTC
TRBV20-1	TRBJ2-7	NA	NA	CSASLGYEQYF	TGCAGTGCCAGCCTTGGCTACGAGCAGTACTTC
TRBV4-3	TRBJ1-6	NA	NA	CASSQVSAVYNSPLHF	TGCGCCAGCAGCCAAGTATCAGCAGTGTATAATTCACCCCTCCACTTT
TRBV20-1	TRBJ1-2	NA	NA	CSAPVLNGYTF	TGCAGTGCTCCCGTACTAAATGGCTACACCTTC
TRBV9	TRBJ2-2	NA	NA	CASSVGGTGELFF	TGTGCCAGCAGCGTAGGTGGCACCGGGGAGCTGTTTTTT
TRBV7-3	TRBJ2-6	NA	few	CASSPQGGPSRSGANVLTF	TGTGCCAGCAGCCCCCAGGGTGGACCGTCGCGCTCTGGGGCCAACGTCCTGACTTTC
TRBV15	TRBJ2-1	NA	NA	CATSRDAHPYNEQFF	TGTGCCACCAGCAGAGATGCCCATCCCTACAATGAGCAGTTCTTC
TRBV7-6	TRBJ1-4	NA	NA	CASSPPGEVTKLFF	TGTGCCAGCAGCCCCCCGGGGGAAGTCACCAAACTGTTTTTT
TRBV9	TRBJ2-6	NA	NA	CASTEGLRANVLTF	TGTGCCAGCACCGAGGGCTTGCGGGCCAACGTCCTGACTTTC
TRBV4-3	TRBJ1-2	TRBD1	NA	CASSEGDRTGGLMYYGYTF	TGCGCCAGCAGCGAAGGCGATCGGACAGGGGGCTTGATGTACTATGGCTACACCTTC
TRBV3-1/TRBV3-2	TRBJ1-2	NA	NA	CASSPPWESYGYTF	TGTGCCAGCAGCCCCCCCTGGGAAAGCTATGGCTACACCTTC